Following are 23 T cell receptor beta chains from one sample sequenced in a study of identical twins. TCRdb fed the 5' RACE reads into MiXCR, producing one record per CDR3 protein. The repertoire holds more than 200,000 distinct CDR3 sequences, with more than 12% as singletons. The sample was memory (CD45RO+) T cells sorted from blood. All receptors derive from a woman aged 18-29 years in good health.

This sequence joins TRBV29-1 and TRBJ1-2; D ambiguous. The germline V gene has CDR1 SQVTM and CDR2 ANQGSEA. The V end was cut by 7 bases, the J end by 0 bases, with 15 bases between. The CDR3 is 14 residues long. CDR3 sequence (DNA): TGCAGCGGCTTTTCGGTCGGATCTAACTATGGCTACACCTTC. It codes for CSGFSVGSNYGYTF.

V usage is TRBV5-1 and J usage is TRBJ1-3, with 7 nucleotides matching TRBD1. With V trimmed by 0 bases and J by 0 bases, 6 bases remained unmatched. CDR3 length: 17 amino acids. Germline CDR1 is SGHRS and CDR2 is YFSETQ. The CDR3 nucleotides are TGCGCCAGCAGCTTGGATACGGGACAGAACTCTGGAAACACCATATATTTT. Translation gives CASSLDTGQNSGNTIYF. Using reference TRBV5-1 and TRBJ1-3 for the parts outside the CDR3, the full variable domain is KAGVTQTPRYLIKTRGQQVTLSCSPISGHRSVSWYQQTPGQGLQFLFEYFSETQRNKGNFPGRFSGRQFSNSRSEMNVSTLELGDSALYLCASSLDTGQNSGNTIYFGEGSWLTVV.

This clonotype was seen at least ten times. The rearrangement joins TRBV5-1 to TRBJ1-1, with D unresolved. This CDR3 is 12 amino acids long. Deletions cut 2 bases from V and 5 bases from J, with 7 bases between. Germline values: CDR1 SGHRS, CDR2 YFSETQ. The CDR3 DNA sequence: TGCGCCAGCAGCTTCGCGGGGACTGAAGCTTTCTTT. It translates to CASSFAGTEAFF. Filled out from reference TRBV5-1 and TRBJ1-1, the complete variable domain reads KAGVTQTPRYLIKTRGQQVTLSCSPISGHRSVSWYQQTPGQGLQFLFEYFSETQRNKGNFPGRFSGRQFSNSRSEMNVSTLELGDSALYLCASSFAGTEAFFGQGTRLTVV.

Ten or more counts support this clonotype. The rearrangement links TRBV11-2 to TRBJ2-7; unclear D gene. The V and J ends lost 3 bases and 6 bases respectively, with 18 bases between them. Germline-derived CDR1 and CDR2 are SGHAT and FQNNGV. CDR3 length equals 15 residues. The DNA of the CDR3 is TGTGCCAGCAGCTTTCAGCTACCCGGGCAGTCCGAGCAGTACTTC. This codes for CASSFQLPGQSEQYF. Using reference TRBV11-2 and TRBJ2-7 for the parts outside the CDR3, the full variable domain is EAGVAQSPRYKIIEKRQSVAFWCNPISGHATLYWYQQILGQGPKLLIQFQNNGVVDDSQLPKDRFSAERLKGVDSTLKIQPAKLEDSAVYLCASSFQLPGQSEQYFGPGTRLTVT.

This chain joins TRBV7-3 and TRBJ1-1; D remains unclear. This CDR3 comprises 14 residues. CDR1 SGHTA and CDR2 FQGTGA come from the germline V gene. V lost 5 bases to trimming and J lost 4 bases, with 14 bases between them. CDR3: CASSLIGRGTEAFF. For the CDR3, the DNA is TGTGCCAGCAGCCTCATAGGTCGAGGCACTGAAGCTTTCTTT.

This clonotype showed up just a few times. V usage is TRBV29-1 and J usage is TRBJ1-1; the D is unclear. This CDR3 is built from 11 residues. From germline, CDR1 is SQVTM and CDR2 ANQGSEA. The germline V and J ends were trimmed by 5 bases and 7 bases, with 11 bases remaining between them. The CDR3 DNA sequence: TGCAGCGTTCACTCGCAGGATGAAGCTTTCTTT. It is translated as CSVHSQDEAFF.

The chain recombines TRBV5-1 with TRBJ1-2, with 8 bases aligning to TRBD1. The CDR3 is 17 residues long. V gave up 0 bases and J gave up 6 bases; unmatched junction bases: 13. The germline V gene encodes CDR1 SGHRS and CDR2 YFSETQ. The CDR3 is CASSLEPLQTGVDGYTF. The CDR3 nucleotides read TGCGCCAGCAGCTTGGAACCCCTCCAGACAGGGGTTGATGGCTACACCTTC.

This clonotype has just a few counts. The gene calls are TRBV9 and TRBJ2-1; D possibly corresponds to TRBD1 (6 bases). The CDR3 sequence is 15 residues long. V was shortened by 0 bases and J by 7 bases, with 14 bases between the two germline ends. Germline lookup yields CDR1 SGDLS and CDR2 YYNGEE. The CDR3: CASSVVGHRFNEQFF. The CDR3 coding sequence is TGTGCCAGCAGCGTAGTGGGACACCGTTTTAATGAGCAGTTCTTC.

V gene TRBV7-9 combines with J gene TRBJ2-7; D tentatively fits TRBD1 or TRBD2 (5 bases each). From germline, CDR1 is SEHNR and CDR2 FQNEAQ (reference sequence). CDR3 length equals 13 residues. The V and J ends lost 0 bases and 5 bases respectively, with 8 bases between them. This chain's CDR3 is CASSLAGAHEQYF. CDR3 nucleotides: TGTGCCAGCAGCTTAGCCGGGGCCCACGAGCAGTACTTC.

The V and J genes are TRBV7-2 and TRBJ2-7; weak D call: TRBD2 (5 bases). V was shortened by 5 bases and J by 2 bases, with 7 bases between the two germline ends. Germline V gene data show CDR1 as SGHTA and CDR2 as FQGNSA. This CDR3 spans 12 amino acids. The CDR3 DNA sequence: TGTGCCAGCAGCCCTAGCCCCTACGAGCAGTACTTC. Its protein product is CASSPSPYEQYF. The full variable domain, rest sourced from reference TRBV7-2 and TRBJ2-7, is GAGVSQSPSNKVTEKGKDVELRCDPISGHTALYWYRQSLGQGLEFLIYFQGNSAPDKSGLPSDRFSAERTGGSVSTLTIQRTQQEDSAVYLCASSPSPYEQYFGPGTRLTVT.

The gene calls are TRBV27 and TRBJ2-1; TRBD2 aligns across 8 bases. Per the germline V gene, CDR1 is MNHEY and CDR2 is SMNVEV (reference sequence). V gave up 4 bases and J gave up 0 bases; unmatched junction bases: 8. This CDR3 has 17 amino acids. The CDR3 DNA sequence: TGTGCCAGCAGTTCCGGGGGGGGTCCTTCCTCCTACAATGAGCAGTTCTTC. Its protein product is CASSSGGGPSSYNEQFF.

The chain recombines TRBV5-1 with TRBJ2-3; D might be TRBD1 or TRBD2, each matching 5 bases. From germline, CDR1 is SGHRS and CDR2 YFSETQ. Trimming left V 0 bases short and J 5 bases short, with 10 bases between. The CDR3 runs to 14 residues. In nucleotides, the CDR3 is TGCGCCAGCAGCTTGGTACAGGCGGGAGATACGCAGTATTTT. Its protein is CASSLVQAGDTQYF.

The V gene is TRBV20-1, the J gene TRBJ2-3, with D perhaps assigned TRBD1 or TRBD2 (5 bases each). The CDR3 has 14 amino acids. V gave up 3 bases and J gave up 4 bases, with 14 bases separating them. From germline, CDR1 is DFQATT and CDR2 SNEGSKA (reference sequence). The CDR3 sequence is CSASRGREPDTQYF. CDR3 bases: TGCAGTGCTAGTCGGGGCAGGGAGCCAGATACGCAGTATTTT.

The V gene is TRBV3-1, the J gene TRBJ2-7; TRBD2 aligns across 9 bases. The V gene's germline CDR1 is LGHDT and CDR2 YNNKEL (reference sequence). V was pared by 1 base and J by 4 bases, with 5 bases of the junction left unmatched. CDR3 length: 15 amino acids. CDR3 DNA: TGTGCCAGCAGCCAAGGAGCGGGGGGTTATTACGAGCAGTACTTC. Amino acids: CASSQGAGGYYEQYF.

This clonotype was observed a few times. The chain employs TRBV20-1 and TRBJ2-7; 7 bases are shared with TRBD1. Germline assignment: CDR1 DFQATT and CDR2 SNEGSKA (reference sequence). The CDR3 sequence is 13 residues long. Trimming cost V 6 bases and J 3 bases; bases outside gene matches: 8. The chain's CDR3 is CSAGTARNYEQYF. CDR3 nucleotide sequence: TGCAGTGCCGGGACAGCGAGAAACTACGAGCAGTACTTC.

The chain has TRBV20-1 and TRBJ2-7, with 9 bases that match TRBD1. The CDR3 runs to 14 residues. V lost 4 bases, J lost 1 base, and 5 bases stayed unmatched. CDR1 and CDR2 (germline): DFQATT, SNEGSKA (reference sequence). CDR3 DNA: TGCAGTGCTATGTACAGGGGGCGATCCTACGAGCAGTACTTC. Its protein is CSAMYRGRSYEQYF.

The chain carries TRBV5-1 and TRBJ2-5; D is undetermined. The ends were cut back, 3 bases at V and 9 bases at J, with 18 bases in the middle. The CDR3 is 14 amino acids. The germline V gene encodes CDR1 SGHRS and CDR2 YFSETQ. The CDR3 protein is CASSSSLSGRAQYF. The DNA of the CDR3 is TGCGCCAGCAGCTCCTCACTTAGTGGGCGAGCCCAGTACTTC.

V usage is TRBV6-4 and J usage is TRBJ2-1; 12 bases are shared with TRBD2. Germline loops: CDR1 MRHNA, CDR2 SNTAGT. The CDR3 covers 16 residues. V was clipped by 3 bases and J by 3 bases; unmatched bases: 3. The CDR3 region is CASSEASGGVYNEQFF. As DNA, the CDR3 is TGTGCCAGCAGTGAGGCTAGCGGGGGGGTCTACAATGAGCAGTTCTTC.

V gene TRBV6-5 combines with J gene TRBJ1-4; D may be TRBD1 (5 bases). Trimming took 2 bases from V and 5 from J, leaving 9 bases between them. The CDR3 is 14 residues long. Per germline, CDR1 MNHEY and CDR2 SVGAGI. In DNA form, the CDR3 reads TGTGCCAGCAGTTACGCCCGGGACAATGAAAAACTGTTTTTT. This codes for CASSYARDNEKLFF.

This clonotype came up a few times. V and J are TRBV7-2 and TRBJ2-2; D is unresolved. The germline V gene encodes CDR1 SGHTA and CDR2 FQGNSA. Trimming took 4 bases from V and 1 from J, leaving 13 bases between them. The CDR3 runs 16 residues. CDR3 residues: CASSSSTLQNTGELFF. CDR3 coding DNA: TGTGCCAGCAGCTCCTCGACACTCCAGAACACCGGGGAGCTGTTTTTT.

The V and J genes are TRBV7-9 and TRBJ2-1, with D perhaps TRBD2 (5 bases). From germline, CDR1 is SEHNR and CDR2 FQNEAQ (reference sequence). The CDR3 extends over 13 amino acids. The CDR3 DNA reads TGTGCAGAGCGGTCCAGCTCCTACAATGAGCAGTTCTTC. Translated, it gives CAERSSSYNEQFF.

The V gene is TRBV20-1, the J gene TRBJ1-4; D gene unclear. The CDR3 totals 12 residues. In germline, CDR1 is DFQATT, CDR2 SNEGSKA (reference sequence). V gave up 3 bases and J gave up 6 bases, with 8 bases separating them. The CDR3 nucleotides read TGCAGTGCTAGTTGGGCGGATGAAAAACTGTTTTTT. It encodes CSASWADEKLFF.

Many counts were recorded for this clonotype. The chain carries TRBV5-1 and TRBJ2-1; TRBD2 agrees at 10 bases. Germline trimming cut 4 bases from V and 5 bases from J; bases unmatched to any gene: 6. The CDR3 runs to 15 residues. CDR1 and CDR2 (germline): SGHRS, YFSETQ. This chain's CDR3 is CASSEGLAENNEQFF. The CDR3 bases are TGCGCCAGCAGCGAAGGACTAGCGGAAAACAATGAGCAGTTCTTC.